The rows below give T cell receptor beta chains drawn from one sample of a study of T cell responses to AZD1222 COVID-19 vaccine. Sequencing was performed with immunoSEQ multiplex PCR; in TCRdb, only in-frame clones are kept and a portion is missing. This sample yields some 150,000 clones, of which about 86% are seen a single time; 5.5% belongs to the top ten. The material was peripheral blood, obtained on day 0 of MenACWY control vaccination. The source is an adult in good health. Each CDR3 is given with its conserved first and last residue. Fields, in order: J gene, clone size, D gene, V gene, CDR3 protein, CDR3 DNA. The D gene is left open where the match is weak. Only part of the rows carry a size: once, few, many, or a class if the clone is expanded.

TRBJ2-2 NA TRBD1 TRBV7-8 CASSLDRVTPGELFF TGTGCCAGCAGCCTGGACAGGGTAACCCCCGGGGAGCTGTTTTTT
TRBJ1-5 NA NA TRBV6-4 CASSETPGNQPQHF TGTGCCAGCAGTGAGACCCCCGGGAATCAGCCCCAGCATTTT
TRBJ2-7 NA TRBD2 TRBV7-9 CASRRSGTSGSVYEQYF TGTGCCAGCAGACGGTCCGGGACTAGCGGGAGTGTCTACGAGCAGTACTTC
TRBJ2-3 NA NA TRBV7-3 CASSTFGGLSADTQYF TGTGCCAGCAGCACCTTTGGGGGTCTTAGCGCAGATACGCAGTATTTT
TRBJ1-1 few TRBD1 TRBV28 CASRDRKNTEAFF TGTGCCAGCCGGGACAGGAAAAACACTGAAGCTTTCTTT
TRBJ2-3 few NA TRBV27 CASSREFPTDTQYF TGTGCCAGCAGCAGGGAATTCCCCACAGATACGCAGTATTTT
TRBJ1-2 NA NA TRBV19 CASSIATGGYTF TGTGCCAGTAGTATAGCCACCGGCGGCTACACCTTC
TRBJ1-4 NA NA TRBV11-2 CASSLQQPTNEKLFF TGTGCCAGCAGCCTACAACAACCAACTAATGAAAAACTGTTTTTT
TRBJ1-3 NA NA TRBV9 CASSVDAGTGNTIYF TGTGCCAGCAGCGTAGATGCGGGGACTGGAAACACCATATATTTT
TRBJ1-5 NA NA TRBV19 CASRQGGGQPQHF TGTGCCAGTAGGCAGGGAGGTGGTCAGCCCCAGCATTTT
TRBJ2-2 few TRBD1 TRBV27 CASSFIDRANTGELFF TGTGCCAGCAGTTTCATCGACAGGGCGAACACCGGGGAGCTGTTTTTT
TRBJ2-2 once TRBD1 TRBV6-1 CASSTYTGGRGELFF TGTGCCAGCAGTACCTACACAGGGGGCCGCGGGGAGCTGTTTTTT
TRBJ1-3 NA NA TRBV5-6 CASSYASRGDTIYF TGTGCCAGCAGCTACGCATCCCGGGGAGACACCATATATTTT
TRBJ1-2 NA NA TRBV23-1 CASSQLGDAPNYGYTF TGCGCCAGCAGTCAATTGGGGGACGCACCTAACTATGGCTACACCTTC
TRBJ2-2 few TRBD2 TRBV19 CASNPSGTPNGELFF TGTGCCAGTAACCCTAGCGGGACCCCAAACGGGGAGCTGTTTTTT
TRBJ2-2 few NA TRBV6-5 CASRNSANTGELFF TGTGCCAGCAGAAACAGCGCGAACACCGGGGAGCTGTTTTTT
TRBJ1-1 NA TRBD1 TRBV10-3 CAIRQGAGDGTEAFF TGTGCCATCAGGCAGGGGGCTGGTGATGGCACTGAAGCTTTCTTT
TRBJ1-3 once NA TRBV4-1 CASSSRWNGFSSGNTIYF TGCGCCAGCAGCTCCCGCTGGAACGGCTTCAGCTCTGGAAACACCATATATTTT
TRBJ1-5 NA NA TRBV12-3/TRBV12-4 CASSSTQGQPQHF TGTGCCAGCAGTTCGACGCAGGGTCAGCCCCAGCATTTT
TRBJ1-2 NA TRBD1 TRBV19 CASRGRDRASYGYTF TGTGCCAGTAGAGGCCGGGACAGGGCTTCCTATGGCTACACCTTC
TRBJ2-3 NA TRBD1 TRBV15 CATSGRTGGTDTQYF TGTGCCACCAGCGGAAGGACAGGGGGCACAGATACGCAGTATTTT
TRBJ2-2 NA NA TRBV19 CASEYTGELFF TGTGCCAGTGAGTACACCGGGGAGCTGTTTTTT
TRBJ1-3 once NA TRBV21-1 CASSRSRAGNTIYF TGTGCCAGCAGCCGGAGTAGGGCTGGAAACACCATATATTTT
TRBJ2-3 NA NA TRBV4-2 CASSPNEDYTDTQYF TGTGCCAGCAGCCCTAACGAAGACTACACAGATACGCAGTATTTT
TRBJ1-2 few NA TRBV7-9 CASSWADGIITF NA
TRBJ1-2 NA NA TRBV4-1 CASSQATGEYGYTF TGCGCCAGCAGCCAAGCTACAGGCGAGTATGGCTACACCTTC
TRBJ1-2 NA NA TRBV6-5 CASTPGGDLLGYTF TGTGCCAGCACTCCGGGGGGTGATCTCCTTGGCTACACCTTC
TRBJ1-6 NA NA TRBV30 CAWSVEKSPLHF TGTGCCTGGAGTGTGGAGAAATCACCCCTCCACTTT